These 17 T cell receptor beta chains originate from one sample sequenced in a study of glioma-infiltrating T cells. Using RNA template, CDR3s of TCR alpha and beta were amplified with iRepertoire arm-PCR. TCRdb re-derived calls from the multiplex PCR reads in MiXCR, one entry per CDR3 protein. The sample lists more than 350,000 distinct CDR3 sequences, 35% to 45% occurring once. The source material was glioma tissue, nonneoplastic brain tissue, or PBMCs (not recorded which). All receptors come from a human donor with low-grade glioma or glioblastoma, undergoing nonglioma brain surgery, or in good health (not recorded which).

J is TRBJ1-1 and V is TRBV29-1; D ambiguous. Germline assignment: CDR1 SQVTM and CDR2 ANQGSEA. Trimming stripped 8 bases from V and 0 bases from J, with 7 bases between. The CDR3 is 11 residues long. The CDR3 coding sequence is TGCAGCTCGAACATGAACACTGAAGCTTTCTTT. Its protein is CSSNMNTEAFF.

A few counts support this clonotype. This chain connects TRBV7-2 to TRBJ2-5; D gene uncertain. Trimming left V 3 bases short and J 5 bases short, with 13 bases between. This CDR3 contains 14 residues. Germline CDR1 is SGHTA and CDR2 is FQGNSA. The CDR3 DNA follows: TGTGCCAGCAGCTTCTACGACGCGAGGGAGACCCAGTACTTC. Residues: CASSFYDARETQYF. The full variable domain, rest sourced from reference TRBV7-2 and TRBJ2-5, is GAGVSQSPSNKVTEKGKDVELRCDPISGHTALYWYRQSLGQGLEFLIYFQGNSAPDKSGLPSDRFSAERTGGSVSTLTIQRTQQEDSAVYLCASSFYDARETQYFGPGTRLLVL.

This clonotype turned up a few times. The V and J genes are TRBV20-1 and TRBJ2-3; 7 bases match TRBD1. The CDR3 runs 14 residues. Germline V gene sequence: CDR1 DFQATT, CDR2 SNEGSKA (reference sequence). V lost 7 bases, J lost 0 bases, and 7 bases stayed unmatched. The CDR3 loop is CSVKTGLSTDTQYF. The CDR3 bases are TGCAGTGTTAAGACAGGGCTTAGCACAGATACGCAGTATTTT.

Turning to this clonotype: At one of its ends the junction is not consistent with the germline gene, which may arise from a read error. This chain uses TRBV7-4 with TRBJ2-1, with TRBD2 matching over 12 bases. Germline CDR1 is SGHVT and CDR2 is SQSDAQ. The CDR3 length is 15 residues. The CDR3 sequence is CASRPRLAGAHERFF. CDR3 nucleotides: TGTGCCAGCAGACCACGACTAGCGGGAGCCCATGAGCGGTTCTTC.

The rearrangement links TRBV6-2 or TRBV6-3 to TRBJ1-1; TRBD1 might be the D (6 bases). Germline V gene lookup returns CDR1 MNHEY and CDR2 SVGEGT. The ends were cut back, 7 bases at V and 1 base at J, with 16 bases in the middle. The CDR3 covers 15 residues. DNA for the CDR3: TGTGCCAGCAAAGACACCGACAGGAGGAACACTGAAGCTTTCTTT. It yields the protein CASKDTDRRNTEAFF.

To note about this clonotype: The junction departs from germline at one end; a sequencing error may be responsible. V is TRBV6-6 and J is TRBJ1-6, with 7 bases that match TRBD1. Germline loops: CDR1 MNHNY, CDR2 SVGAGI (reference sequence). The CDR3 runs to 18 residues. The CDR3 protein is CAISELGTASSYNSPLHF. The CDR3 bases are TGTGCCATCAGTGAGCTGGGGACAGCGAGCTCCTATAATTCACCCCTCCACTTT.

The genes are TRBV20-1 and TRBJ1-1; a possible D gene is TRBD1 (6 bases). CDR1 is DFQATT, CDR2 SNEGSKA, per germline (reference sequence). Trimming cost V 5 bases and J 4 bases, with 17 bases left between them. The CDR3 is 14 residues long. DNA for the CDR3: TGCAGTGCTCCCAAGGGGGTGGGGGTCACTGAAGCTTTCTTT. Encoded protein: CSAPKGVGVTEAFF.

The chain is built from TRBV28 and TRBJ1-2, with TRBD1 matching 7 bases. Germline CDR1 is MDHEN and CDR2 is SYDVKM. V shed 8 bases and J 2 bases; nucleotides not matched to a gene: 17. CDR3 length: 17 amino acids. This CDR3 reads CASSSLRDSTENYGYTF. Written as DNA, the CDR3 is TGTGCCAGCTCATCCCTTCGGGACAGTACAGAAAACTATGGCTACACCTTC.

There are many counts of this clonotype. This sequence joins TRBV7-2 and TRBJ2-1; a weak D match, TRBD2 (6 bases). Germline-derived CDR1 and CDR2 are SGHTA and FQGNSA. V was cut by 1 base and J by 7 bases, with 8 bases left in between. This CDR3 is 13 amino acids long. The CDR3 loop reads CASSLGTNNEQFF. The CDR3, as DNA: TGTGCCAGCAGCTTAGGGACTAATAATGAGCAGTTCTTC.

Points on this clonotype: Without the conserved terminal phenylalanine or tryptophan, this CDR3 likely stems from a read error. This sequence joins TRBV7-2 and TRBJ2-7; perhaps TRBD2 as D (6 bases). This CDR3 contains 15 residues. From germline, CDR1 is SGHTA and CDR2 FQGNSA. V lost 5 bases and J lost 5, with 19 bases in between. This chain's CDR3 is CASSVGGAKQHEQYL. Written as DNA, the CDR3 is TGTGCCAGCAGCGTCGGGGGAGCCAAGCAGCACGAGCAGTACCTC.

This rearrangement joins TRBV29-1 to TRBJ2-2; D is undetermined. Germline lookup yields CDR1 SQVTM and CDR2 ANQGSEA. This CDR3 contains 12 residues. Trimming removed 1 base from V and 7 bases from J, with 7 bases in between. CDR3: CSVEAHFGELFF. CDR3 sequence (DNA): TGCAGCGTTGAAGCACATTTCGGGGAGCTGTTTTTT.

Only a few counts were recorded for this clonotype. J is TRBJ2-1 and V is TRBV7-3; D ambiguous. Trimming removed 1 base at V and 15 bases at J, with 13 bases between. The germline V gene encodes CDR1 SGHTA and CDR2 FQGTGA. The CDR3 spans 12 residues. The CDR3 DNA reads TGTGCCAGCAGCTTAAGCCAAGCGCCGTTGTTCTTC. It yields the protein CASSLSQAPLFF.

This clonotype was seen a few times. The DNA of the CDR3 is TGTGCCAGCAGCCAAATGGGACAGGGATCGAATGAGCAGTTCTTC. Its protein product is CASSQMGQGSNEQFF. This chain connects TRBV4-2 to TRBJ2-1, with 9 bases fitting TRBD1. This CDR3 has 15 residues. Unmatched junction bases numbered 6, after V lost 2 bases and J lost 7 bases. Germline CDR1 and CDR2: LGHNA and YNFKEQ.

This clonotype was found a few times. The CDR3 region has the DNA TGTGCCAGCAGCTTAGTTGGGGGGACCGGGGAGCTGTTTTTT. The encoded protein is CASSLVGGTGELFF. The rearrangement links TRBV7-2 to TRBJ2-2; TRBD2 might be the D (6 bases). Germline values: CDR1 SGHTA, CDR2 FQGNSA. The V gene lost 1 base and the J gene lost 5 bases, with 8 bases spanning the gap. The CDR3 contains 14 residues.

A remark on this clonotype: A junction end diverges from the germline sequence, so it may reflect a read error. The CDR3 sequence is CASSFRGSSGNTIHF. The DNA of the CDR3 is TGTGCCAGCAGTTTTCGGGGATCGTCTGGAAACACCATACATTTT. The chain carries TRBV28 and TRBJ1-3, with D uncertain. The V gene's germline CDR1 is MDHEN and CDR2 SYDVKM. The CDR3 is 15 residues long.

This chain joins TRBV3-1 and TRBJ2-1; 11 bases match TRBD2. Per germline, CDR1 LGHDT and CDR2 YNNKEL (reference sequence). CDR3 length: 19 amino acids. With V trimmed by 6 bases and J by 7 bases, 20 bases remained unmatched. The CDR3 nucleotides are TGTGCCAGCAGTCTAAAACTAGCGGGAGCCCCGCCGTGGGGGAATGAGCAGTTCTTC. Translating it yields CASSLKLAGAPPWGNEQFF.

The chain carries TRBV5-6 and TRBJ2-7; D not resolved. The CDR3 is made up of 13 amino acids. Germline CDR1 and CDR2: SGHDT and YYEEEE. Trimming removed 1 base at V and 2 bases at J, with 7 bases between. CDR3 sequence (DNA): TGTGCCAGCAGCTTGTCACAGCCCTACGAGCAGTACTTC. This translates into CASSLSQPYEQYF.